The next 8 T cell receptor beta chains were all read from a single sample in a study of shared clonotypes between healthy human individuals (dated by TCRdb to 2019 to 2021). Library generation was performed with the immunoSEQ multiplex PCR assay. TCRdb retrieved this table from immuneACCESS and kept in-frame rearrangements only. Not all clones are present; in checked studies, unresolved V genes account for under half, and no reason is known for the remainder. Within this sample are about 2,100,000 clones, with just over 90% of them counted one time only. Under 2% of the sample is taken by the ten largest. CD8 naive samples were obtained by positive selection for CCR7 among CD45RO-negative cells, yielding a CD45RA+CCR7+ population from which TemRA cells were excluded. Sequenced sample: naive CD8+ T cells from PBMCs. The intended sense of this specimen's cell subset or site label: CD45RA+CCR7+. The source of these receptors is a man between 18 and 35 years old in good health. Some clones in this sample may be carry-over from other donors' samples.

The chain combines TRBV27 with TRBJ2-3; TRBD2 matches at 11 bases. Germline lookup yields CDR1 MNHEY and CDR2 SMNVEV (reference sequence). J gave up 3 bases and V 6 bases, and 11 bases lay outside the gene matches. The CDR3 is made up of 17 amino acids. CDR3 bases: TGTGCCAGCAGCCCGTACCAACTAGCGGGAGATACAGATACGCAGTATTTT. Translating it yields CASSPYQLAGDTDTQYF.

The chain recombines TRBV13 with TRBJ2-1; D remains unclear. The germline CDR1 and CDR2 sequences are PRHDT and FYEKMQ (reference sequence). V was trimmed by 0 bases and J by 4 bases, leaving 10 bases between them. CDR3 size: 15 residues. CDR3: CASSLGSVTYNEQFF. The CDR3 nucleotides read TGTGCCAGCAGCTTAGGGTCCGTCACGTACAATGAGCAGTTCTTC.

The chain has TRBV5-4 and TRBJ2-2, with 7 nucleotides matching TRBD1. CDR3 size: 14 residues. The germline gives CDR1 SGHNT, CDR2 YYREEE (reference sequence). V was pared by 2 bases and J by 6 bases, with 4 bases of the junction left unmatched. The CDR3 sequence is CASSFQGDPGELFF. CDR3 nucleotides: TGTGCCAGCAGCTTCCAGGGGGATCCCGGGGAGCTGTTTTTT.

The chain combines TRBV19 with TRBJ2-5; a possible D gene is TRBD2 (6 bases). The CDR3 is 12 residues long. V was cut by 5 bases and J by 5 bases, with 9 bases left in between. Germline-derived CDR1 and CDR2 are LNHDA and SQIVND (reference sequence). CDR3 nucleotides: TGTGCCAGTAGTGGGACTGCGGAGACCCAGTACTTC. It is translated as CASSGTAETQYF.

V usage is TRBV28 and J usage is TRBJ2-2; 10 bases align to TRBD2. CDR1 and CDR2 from the germline V gene are MDHEN and SYDVKM. This CDR3 is built from 18 residues. Losses at the gene ends were 4 bases for V and 7 bases for J; bases not matched to a gene: 15. The CDR3 bases are TGTGCCAGCAGTTCGACGGGACTAGCGCCGCTGGGGGTCGGGGAGCTGTTTTTT. Encoded protein: CASSSTGLAPLGVGELFF.

The chain carries TRBV7-9 and TRBJ2-5; D is unclear. Trimming removed 1 base at V and 5 bases at J, with 11 bases between. Germline CDR1 is SEHNR and CDR2 is FQNEAQ (reference sequence). The CDR3 has 14 amino acids. This chain's CDR3 is CASSLGASTETQYF. The CDR3 nucleotides are TGTGCCAGCAGCTTAGGGGCATCGACGGAGACCCAGTACTTC.

This clone was detected once. CDR3 DNA sequence: TGTGCCAGCAGTGACGGTGCGGGGAAAGACTATGGCTACACCTTC. Translating it yields CASSDGAGKDYGYTF. The chain links TRBV25-1 to TRBJ1-2; D ambiguous. Germline V lookup: CDR1 MGHDK, CDR2 SYGVNS. V lost 3 bases and J 3 bases, leaving 14 bases between the germline ends. The CDR3 loop spans 15 amino acids.

The rearrangement uses TRBV19 and TRBJ1-1; 7 bases map to TRBD1. The CDR3 consists of 11 residues. The V gene's germline CDR1 is LNHDA and CDR2 SQIVND (reference sequence). The DNA for the CDR3 is TGTGCTACAGGGGTGGGCACTGAAGCTTTCTTT. The encoded protein is CATGVGTEAFF.